Below are 31 T cell receptor beta chains sequenced from a single sample in a study of vaccination and CD4 T cells after COVID-19. Documented treatment: approximately 10-day PBMC culture with coronavirus spike peptide pools or control peptides (ViraFEST assay). Unexposed donor CD4+ T cells predated the COVID-19 pandemic, collected 2011-2018. Cultured CD4+ T cell DNA underwent sequencing with the Oncomine TCR Beta short-read assay. TCRdb redid the calling of the PCR reads with MiXCR, one entry per CDR3 protein. Here the sample spans 3,500 to 4,500 distinct CDR3 sequences, about 39% being singletons. Their antigen targets remain unknown. The specimen was CD4+ T cells from blood, cultured in vitro. Source of these receptors: a human donor in good health.

The J gene is TRBJ2-6, the V gene TRBV19; D may be TRBD1 or TRBD2 (5 bases each). Per the germline V gene, CDR1 is LNHDA and CDR2 is SQIVND (reference sequence). V lost 3 bases and J 2 bases, leaving 14 bases between the germline ends. The CDR3 extends over 17 amino acids. The CDR3 region is CASSMGEGRPGANVLTF. The CDR3 coding sequence is TGTGCCAGTAGTATGGGAGAGGGGCGCCCTGGGGCCAACGTCCTGACTTTC.

V gene TRBV21-1 combines with J gene TRBJ1-5. TRBV21-1 is a pseudogene locus. The CDR3 has 10 amino acids. The CDR3 nucleotides read TGTGCCAGCAGCAGAAGGGCCCAGCATTTT. Amino acids: CASSRRAQHF.

The chain couples TRBV2 to TRBJ2-5, with D possibly TRBD2 on 6 matching bases. Trimming stripped 4 bases from V and 5 bases from J, with 17 bases between. In germline, CDR1 is SNHLY, CDR2 FYNNEI. This CDR3 comprises 15 residues. The CDR3: CASSVGTAGIETQYF. The DNA for the CDR3 is TGTGCCAGCAGTGTAGGGACTGCGGGGATCGAGACCCAGTACTTC.

The V and J genes are TRBV12-3 or TRBV12-4 and TRBJ1-5; 7 nucleotides match TRBD1. V lost 4 bases, J lost 4 bases, and 7 bases stayed unmatched. This CDR3 is built from 15 residues. The CDR3 nucleotides are TGTGCCAGCAGTTCCGGGACAGTAGATAATCAGCCCCAGCATTTT. Amino acids: CASSSGTVDNQPQHF.

This chain joins TRBV12-3 or TRBV12-4 and TRBJ1-1, with D possibly being TRBD1 (5 bases). V was trimmed by 2 bases and J by 6 bases, leaving 10 bases between them. The CDR3 is 13 residues long. Here the CDR3 reads CASSLTGGAEAFF. The CDR3 nucleotides read TGTGCCAGCAGTTTAACAGGAGGTGCTGAAGCTTTCTTT.

The rearrangement uses TRBV6-4 and TRBJ1-5; D ambiguous. The CDR3 extends over 13 amino acids. V lost 7 bases to trimming and J lost 5 bases, with 12 bases between them. Per germline, CDR1 MRHNA and CDR2 SNTAGT. CDR3 coding DNA: TGTGCCAGCACGGCGGAAAGATATCAGCCCCAGCATTTT. The encoded protein is CASTAERYQPQHF.

The chain is built from TRBV6-5 and TRBJ2-3, with D possibly TRBD2 on 6 matching bases. CDR3 length: 17 amino acids. Germline CDR1 reads MNHEY; CDR2 reads SVGAGI. V lost 2 bases and J lost 1, with 16 bases in between. Here the CDR3 DNA reads TGTGCCAGCAGTTACGGAGGGGTGCGTCGGGGCACAGATACGCAGTATTTT. Its translation: CASSYGGVRRGTDTQYF.

The gene calls are TRBV18 and TRBJ1-2, with 7 bases fitting TRBD1. Looked up from germline, CDR1 is KGHSH and CDR2 is LQKENI. The V and J ends lost 3 bases and 5 bases, in that order; junction bases with no gene match: 15. The CDR3 has 17 residues. The CDR3 loop is CASSPIPLRDRGYGYTF. DNA for the CDR3: TGTGCCAGCTCACCCATTCCATTGCGGGACAGAGGTTATGGCTACACCTTC. The full variable domain, completed using reference TRBV18 and TRBJ1-2, is NAGVMQNPRHLVRRRGQEARLRCSPMKGHSHVYWYRQLPEEGLKFMVYLQKENIIDESGMPKERFSAEFPKEGPSILRIQQVVRGDSAAYFCASSPIPLRDRGYGYTFGSGTRLTVV.

This clonotype appeared a few times. The chain couples TRBV5-1 to TRBJ1-6; D is possibly TRBD1 (6 bases). With 2 bases removed from V and 7 bases from J, the gap between germline ends came to 7 bases. In germline, CDR1 is SGHRS, CDR2 YFSETQ. The CDR3 consists of 13 residues. CDR3 nucleotide sequence: TGCGCCAGCAGCTTCAGGGGCAATTCACCCCTCCACTTT. Amino acids: CASSFRGNSPLHF.

The chain couples TRBV6-1 to TRBJ1-1; the D is unclear. CDR3 length: 13 residues. Trimming cost V 4 bases and J 1 base, with 7 bases left between them. Germline CDR1 and CDR2: MNHNS and SASEGT. DNA of the CDR3: TGTGCCAGCAGTGGACGGCCGAACACTGAAGCTTTCTTT. Protein: CASSGRPNTEAFF.

This clonotype is medium-sized (0.01 to 0.1%) by share. The rearrangement joins TRBV20-1 to TRBJ1-5; unclear D gene. V lost 3 bases and J 6 bases, leaving 6 bases between the germline ends. The CDR3 consists of 11 residues. The V gene's germline CDR1 is DFQATT and CDR2 SNEGSKA (reference sequence). The CDR3 here is CSASPSQPQHF. The CDR3 region has the DNA TGCAGTGCTAGTCCGTCTCAGCCCCAGCATTTT.

The chain couples TRBV6-1 to TRBJ1-5; D call uncertain. The CDR3 is made up of 12 amino acids. V was trimmed by 7 bases and J by 6 bases, leaving 10 bases between them. Per the germline V gene, CDR1 is MNHNS and CDR2 is SASEGT. This CDR3 reads CASTGRSQPQHF. The DNA for the CDR3 is TGTGCCAGCACCGGCCGTAGTCAGCCCCAGCATTTT.

This rearrangement joins TRBV5-4 to TRBJ2-5, with 11 bases identical to TRBD2. Germline V gene lookup returns CDR1 SGHNT and CDR2 YYREEE (reference sequence). The V and J ends lost 0 bases and 5 bases, in that order; junction bases with no gene match: 3. CDR3 length: 15 amino acids. The CDR3 loop is CASSLEGLAAETQYF. In DNA, the CDR3 is TGTGCCAGCAGCTTGGAGGGACTAGCGGCCGAGACCCAGTACTTC. Supplemented by reference TRBV5-4 and TRBJ2-5, the full variable domain reads ETGVTQSPTHLIKTRGQQVTLRCSSQSGHNTVSWYQQALGQGPQFIFQYYREEENGRGNFPPRFSGLQFPNYSSELNVNALELDDSALYLCASSLEGLAAETQYFGPGTRLLVL.

CDR3 DNA sequence: TGCGCCAGTGAGTTAGGGACAGGGGCAGGCGAGCAGTACTTC. This translates into CASELGTGAGEQYF. The chain recombines TRBV5-1 with TRBJ2-7; 10 positions agree with TRBD1. The germline CDR1 and CDR2 sequences are SGHRS and YFSETQ. J was trimmed by 6 bases and V by 8 bases; bases with no gene match: 11. This CDR3 spans 14 amino acids.

This chain uses TRBV19 with TRBJ1-5, with D perhaps matching TRBD1 (5 bases). The germline V gene has CDR1 LNHDA and CDR2 SQIVND (reference sequence). This CDR3 is 16 amino acids long. The ends were cut back, 3 bases at V and 4 bases at J, with 16 bases in the middle. CDR3 in amino acids: CASSIWGYGLNQPQHF. The CDR3 DNA follows: TGTGCCAGTAGTATTTGGGGGTACGGACTTAATCAGCCCCAGCATTTT. Complete variable domain (other parts from reference TRBV19 and TRBJ1-5): DGGITQSPKYLFRKEGQNVTLSCEQNLNHDAMYWYRQDPGQGLRLIYYSQIVNDFQKGDIAEGYSVSREKKESFPLTVTSAQKNPTAFYLCASSIWGYGLNQPQHFGDGTRLSIL.

This chain connects TRBV27 to TRBJ1-1, with TRBD1 matching over 7 bases. J was trimmed by 3 bases and V by 6 bases; bases with no gene match: 7. The CDR3 totals 14 residues. Per germline, CDR1 MNHEY and CDR2 SMNVEV (reference sequence). Here the CDR3 reads CASSRTGSYTEAFF. The CDR3 DNA sequence: TGTGCCAGCAGCAGGACAGGAAGTTACACTGAAGCTTTCTTT.

This chain connects TRBV12-3 or TRBV12-4 to TRBJ1-2; no definite D call. The CDR3 loop spans 13 amino acids. Trimming shortened V by 5 bases and J by 9 bases, and 16 bases separated the two germline ends. The CDR3 loop reads CASSPGEPISYTF. DNA of the CDR3: TGTGCCAGCAGTCCCGGGGAGCCTATAAGCTACACCTTC.

In this sample, this clonotype turned up a few times. The chain recombines TRBV29-1 with TRBJ2-5; the match to TRBD1 covers 7 bases. The V gene end was trimmed by 5 bases and the J gene end by 6 bases; junction bases not matched to a gene: 6. The germline gives CDR1 SQVTM, CDR2 ANQGSEA. CDR3 length equals 12 residues. The CDR3 loop is CSVRTGSQTQYF. CDR3 DNA sequence: TGCAGCGTTCGGACAGGATCACAGACCCAGTACTTC.

The chain is built from TRBV11-3 and TRBJ2-7, with TRBD1 identical over 7 bases. Germline V gives CDR1 SGHNT, CDR2 YENEEA. Losses at the gene ends were 7 bases for V and 6 bases for J; bases not matched to a gene: 15. This CDR3 has 15 residues. The CDR3 DNA is TGTGCCAGCATCAAACCACGCCATCCAGGGGGCGAGCAGTACTTC. This encodes CASIKPRHPGGEQYF.

The chain recombines TRBV14 with TRBJ1-5; D unresolved. Germline CDR1 is SGHDN and CDR2 is FVKESK. The CDR3 loop spans 14 amino acids. Trimming left V 4 bases short and J 4 bases short, with 11 bases between. CDR3 in amino acids: CASSRVGWNQPQHF. The CDR3 DNA reads TGTGCCAGCAGCCGGGTAGGTTGGAATCAGCCCCAGCATTTT. The variable domain in full, with the rest retrieved from reference TRBV14 and TRBJ1-5, is EAGVTQFPSHSVIEKGQTVTLRCDPISGHDNLYWYRRVMGKEIKFLLHFVKESKQDESGMPNNRFLAERTGGTYSTLKVQPAELEDSGVYFCASSRVGWNQPQHFGDGTRLSIL.

The J gene is TRBJ1-2, the V gene TRBV7-2; a weak D match, TRBD1 (6 bases). Germline loops: CDR1 SGHTA, CDR2 FQGNSA. V was pared by 3 bases and J by 10 bases, with 18 bases between. The CDR3 totals 14 residues. The CDR3 DNA reads TGTGCCAGCAGCTTTACACAGGGTCGGGGGGCCTACACCTTC. It encodes CASSFTQGRGAYTF.

J is TRBJ1-5 and V is TRBV7-9; D unclear. Trimming took off 5 bases at V and 9 bases at J, with 8 bases between the two ends. This CDR3 is built from 11 residues. CDR1 and CDR2 from the germline V gene are SEHNR and FQNEAQ (reference sequence). The CDR3 DNA is TGTGCCAGCAGCCCCTTGGGGCCCCAGCATTTT. It codes for CASSPLGPQHF.

This clonotype turned up a few times. The chain combines TRBV6-4 with TRBJ2-6; TRBD1 might be the D (6 bases). Germline V lookup: CDR1 MRHNA, CDR2 SNTAGT. CDR3 length equals 15 residues. Trimming took off 5 bases at V and 0 bases at J, with 8 bases between the two ends. As DNA, the CDR3 is TGTGCCAGCAGTCCACAGGGCTCTGGGGCCAACGTCCTGACTTTC. This encodes CASSPQGSGANVLTF.

This clonotype was detected a few times. The chain employs TRBV5-1 and TRBJ1-1; 8 nucleotides agree with TRBD1. The length of the CDR3 is 11 residues. V lost 7 bases to trimming and J lost 7 bases; unmatched junction nucleotides: 3. Germline V CDR1 and CDR2: SGHRS, YFSETQ. The CDR3 region is CASQGQGEAFF. The CDR3 DNA sequence: TGCGCCAGCCAAGGACAGGGTGAAGCTTTCTTT.

This clonotype was counted a few times. The rearrangement links TRBV29-1 to TRBJ2-3; 8 bases agree with TRBD1. The germline gives CDR1 SQVTM, CDR2 ANQGSEA. The V and J ends lost 6 bases and 0 bases, in that order; junction bases with no gene match: 8. This CDR3 spans 15 amino acids. The CDR3 loop reads CSVGSTGASTDTQYF. The CDR3, as DNA: TGCAGCGTCGGATCGACAGGGGCTAGCACAGATACGCAGTATTTT.

This chain uses TRBV2 with TRBJ2-7; tentatively, D is TRBD2 (5 bases). The CDR3 is made up of 17 amino acids. V was clipped by 4 bases and J by 1 base, with 20 bases between them. CDR1 and CDR2 (germline): SNHLY, FYNNEI. The CDR3 DNA sequence: TGTGCCAGCAGTGTCCCTTCGGAGGCACAGACATCCTACGAGCAGTACTTC. Its translation: CASSVPSEAQTSYEQYF. Full variable domain (remainder filled in from reference TRBV2 and TRBJ2-7): EPEVTQTPSHQVTQMGQEVILRCVPISNHLYFYWYRQILGQKVEFLVSFYNNEISEKSEIFDDQFSVERPDGSNFTLKIRSTKLEDSAMYFCASSVPSEAQTSYEQYFGPGTRLTVT.

This clonotype was recorded only once. The chain couples TRBV5-6 to TRBJ1-2; 8 bases align to TRBD1. Germline V lookup: CDR1 SGHDT, CDR2 YYEEEE. CDR3 length: 17 amino acids. V lost 4 bases and J lost 7; bases outside the gene matches: 18. CDR3 DNA sequence: TGTGCCAGCAGCCCGATGGACAGGGTAATGGGGACGGGTGGCTACACCTTC. Protein product: CASSPMDRVMGTGGYTF.

The chain carries TRBV5-4 and TRBJ1-1, with 7 bases that match TRBD1. Unmatched junction bases numbered 9, after V lost 4 bases and J lost 0 bases. Per the germline V gene, CDR1 is SGHNT and CDR2 is YYREEE (reference sequence). The CDR3 is made up of 16 amino acids. The CDR3 sequence is CASSLDRTGLNTEAFF. The DNA of the CDR3 is TGTGCCAGCAGCCTGGACAGGACGGGGCTGAACACTGAAGCTTTCTTT. The full variable domain, in which reference TRBV5-4 and TRBJ1-1 provide the parts outside the CDR3, is ETGVTQSPTHLIKTRGQQVTLRCSSQSGHNTVSWYQQALGQGPQFIFQYYREEENGRGNFPPRFSGLQFPNYSSELNVNALELDDSALYLCASSLDRTGLNTEAFFGQGTRLTVV.

The rearrangement links TRBV2 to TRBJ2-1; maybe TRBD1 (5 bases). V was cut by 8 bases and J by 9 bases, with 17 bases left in between. Germline V gene sequence: CDR1 SNHLY, CDR2 FYNNEI. The CDR3 consists of 13 residues. CDR3 amino acids: CASDPTAMVEQFF. CDR3 nucleotide sequence: TGTGCCAGCGACCCGACAGCGATGGTTGAGCAGTTCTTC. Using reference TRBV2 and TRBJ2-1 for the parts outside the CDR3, the full variable domain is EPEVTQTPSHQVTQMGQEVILRCVPISNHLYFYWYRQILGQKVEFLVSFYNNEISEKSEIFDDQFSVERPDGSNFTLKIRSTKLEDSAMYFCASDPTAMVEQFFGPGTRLTVL.

This clonotype turned up a few times. The J gene is TRBJ1-2, the V gene TRBV20-1; D may be TRBD1 (5 bases). Trimming pared 0 bases from V and 8 bases from J, leaving 13 bases between. Germline V gives CDR1 DFQATT, CDR2 SNEGSKA (reference sequence). This CDR3 spans 13 amino acids. The CDR3 is CSARDAGRSGYTF. The CDR3 DNA reads TGCAGTGCTAGAGATGCAGGGCGAAGCGGCTACACCTTC.

This clonotype counts as large. The genes are TRBV7-2 and TRBJ1-3, with D tentatively TRBD1 (6 bases). V shed 5 bases and J shed 2 bases, with 13 bases lying between them. Germline CDR1 reads SGHTA; CDR2 reads FQGNSA. CDR3 length: 15 residues. CDR3 nucleotide sequence: TGTGCCAGCAGCCAATACCGGGACACTGGAAACACCATATATTTT. This encodes CASSQYRDTGNTIYF.